The rows below give T cell receptor beta chains drawn from one sample of a study of early T cells in non-severe SARS-CoV-2 infection. TCRdb used MiXCR to reprocess the 5' RACE reads, holding one entry per CDR3 protein. The sample carries 45,000 to 75,000 distinct CDR3 sequences, about 12% recorded once. The material sequenced was whole blood. Every receptor here comes from an adult who was a healthcare worker with PCR-confirmed SARS-CoV-2 infection or an uninfected control (not recorded which). Both conserved end residues are trimmed from each CDR3. Each record gives: V gene, J gene, clone size, CDR3 protein. A clone size is listed for some rows: how often the clone was seen (once, few, many), or a class if it is expanded.

>TRBV11-2|TRBJ1-6|many
ASSLEEGGLLH
>TRBV27|TRBJ2-1|few
ATSRYRNEQF
>TRBV27|TRBJ2-5|many
ASSLRWTSWFETQY
>TRBV6-6|TRBJ1-1|NA
ASSSRDSLNTEAF
>TRBV12-3/TRBV12-4|TRBJ2-7|few
ASSAGTSGSYEQY
>TRBV5-4|TRBJ2-5|few
ASSFRTSGMPIGETQY
>TRBV2|TRBJ2-5|NA
ASSDNSQETQY
>TRBV9|TRBJ2-2|many
ASSVGSTGELF
>TRBV27|TRBJ1-6|many
ASSEGNYNSPLH
>TRBV9|TRBJ1-1|many
ASSAQGAVGSEAF
>TRBV29-1|TRBJ2-3|NA
SVIGTSGSLDTQY
>TRBV7-9|TRBJ1-5|NA
ASSSGTRNQPQH
>TRBV29-1|TRBJ2-2|NA
SVYRTGELF
>TRBV12-3/TRBV12-4|TRBJ2-3|NA
ASSPPGLDLKY
>TRBV6-2/TRBV6-3|TRBJ1-1|NA
ASRISGIPVGTNTEAF
>TRBV6-8|TRBJ2-7|few
ASSPPDYEQY
>TRBV7-3|TRBJ2-7|few
ASSPGWGLSYEQY
>TRBV2|TRBJ2-2|few
ASKTGGAPNTGELF
>TRBV7-9|TRBJ1-1|NA
ASSLGQGATEAF
>TRBV5-4|TRBJ1-2|many
ASSWGDGYT
>TRBV11-2|TRBJ2-3|NA
ASSPQTATDTQY
>TRBV15|TRBJ2-7|NA
ATSRPGLVEQY
>TRBV6-5|TRBJ2-1|NA
ASSPTKAGDYEQF
>TRBV15|TRBJ2-3|NA
ATSREGLGVDTQY
>TRBV28|TRBJ1-4|many
ASSPAEGGGDPHGKLF
>TRBV19|TRBJ2-2|few
ASSVGLAVNTGELF
>TRBV6-4|TRBJ2-3|few
ASSARSGDGTDTQY
>TRBV9|TRBJ2-5|many
ASSDRLSQETQY